These 14 T cell receptor beta chains share one sample of origin, sequenced in a study of T cell repertoires in ileal Crohn's disease. Sequencing used immunoSEQ multiplex PCR; TCRdb keeps in-frame clones, though not all of them. The table lists 55,000 to 65,000 clones, roughly nine tenths of them singletons, with about 1.9% in the top ten. Time point reported: neoterminal ileum biopsy at postoperative endoscopy, about 6 months after surgery. Sample: ileal tissue. All receptors come from an adult with Crohn's disease.

This clone has just one count. The CDR3 nucleotides read TGTGCCAGCAGCCCTAGACAGGGGGGAGGTCAGCCCCAGCATTTT. Its translation is CASSPRQGGGQPQHF. This sequence joins TRBV7-6 and TRBJ1-5, with 9 positions matching TRBD1. V lost 5 bases to trimming and J lost 6 bases; unmatched junction nucleotides: 8. Germline lookup yields CDR1 SGHVS and CDR2 FNYEAQ. This CDR3 has 15 amino acids.

This chain uses TRBV7-8 with TRBJ1-1; D is ambiguous. CDR3 size: 14 residues. Looked up from germline, CDR1 is SGHVS and CDR2 is FQNEAQ. The V end was cut by 0 bases, the J end by 8 bases, with 13 bases between. CDR3 sequence: CASSLALRESEAFF. The CDR3, as DNA: TGTGCCAGCAGCTTAGCGCTCCGGGAGAGCGAAGCTTTCTTT. The whole variable domain, remainder taken from reference TRBV7-8 and TRBJ1-1, is GAGVSQSPRYKVAKRGQDVALRCDPISGHVSLFWYQQALGQGPEFLTYFQNEAQLDKSGLPSDRFFAERPEGSVSTLKIQRTQQEDSAVYLCASSLALRESEAFFGQGTRLTVV.

The genes are TRBV2 and TRBJ1-1; D is unresolved. Germline CDR1 SNHLY, CDR2 FYNNEI. The CDR3 runs to 13 residues. V was shortened by 6 bases and J by 1 base, with 9 bases between the two germline ends. Here the CDR3 reads CASRMTGNTEAFF. In nucleotides, the CDR3 is TGTGCCAGCAGGATGACGGGGAACACTGAAGCTTTCTTT.

The chain recombines TRBV19 with TRBJ1-5; 9 bases fit TRBD1. Germline CDR1 and CDR2: LNHDA and SQIVND (reference sequence). Trimming took 8 bases from V and 3 from J; bases not matched to a gene: 11. This CDR3 is 16 amino acids long. CDR3 DNA: TGTGCCAGTTCACAGGGGGCTTCGGGTTTCAATCAGCCCCAGCATTTT. Residues: CASSQGASGFNQPQHF.

This clone was detected only once. V is TRBV5-1 and J is TRBJ2-3; D is perhaps TRBD2 (6 bases). The CDR3 spans 16 residues. Trimming removed 3 bases from V and 5 bases from J, with 19 bases in between. The V gene's germline CDR1 is SGHRS and CDR2 YFSETQ. The CDR3 reads CASSSPGTGVIDTQYF. DNA of the CDR3: TGCGCCAGCAGCTCTCCGGGAACGGGAGTGATAGATACGCAGTATTTT. The entire variable domain, with the rest obtained from reference TRBV5-1 and TRBJ2-3, is as follows: KAGVTQTPRYLIKTRGQQVTLSCSPISGHRSVSWYQQTPGQGLQFLFEYFSETQRNKGNFPGRFSGRQFSNSRSEMNVSTLELGDSALYLCASSSPGTGVIDTQYFGPGTRLTVL.

V and J are TRBV28 and TRBJ1-2, with D possibly being TRBD1 (5 bases). The CDR3 sequence is 12 residues long. Trimming pared 8 bases from V and 3 bases from J, leaving 10 bases between. Germline values: CDR1 MDHEN, CDR2 SYDVKM. For the CDR3, the DNA is TGTGCCAGCGGGGCTACAGACTATGGCTACACCTTC. Translation: CASGATDYGYTF.

The chain links TRBV19 to TRBJ1-4, with TRBD1 matching 9 bases. The ends lost 4 bases at V and 8 bases at J; junction bases unmatched: 14. The length of the CDR3 is 17 residues. Germline loops: CDR1 LNHDA, CDR2 SQIVND (reference sequence). This CDR3 is CASSTWTGVSVFEKLFF. The DNA for the CDR3 is TGTGCCAGTAGTACTTGGACAGGGGTCTCCGTGTTCGAAAAACTGTTTTTT.

The DNA for the CDR3 is TGCGCCAGCAGGCCTCTAGCGGGAGGGCCCCACGAGCAGTACTTC. Translated: CASRPLAGGPHEQYF. The chain is built from TRBV5-1 and TRBJ2-7; the match to TRBD2 covers 12 bases. Trimming at V came to 5 bases and at J to 5 bases, leaving 8 bases not matched to a gene. This CDR3 comprises 15 residues. Germline assignment: CDR1 SGHRS and CDR2 YFSETQ.

The chain has TRBV5-1 and TRBJ2-5; 10 bases align to TRBD1. CDR3 length: 14 amino acids. The V segment lost 3 bases and the J segment 3 bases; nucleotides outside the gene matches: 2. Germline assignment: CDR1 SGHRS and CDR2 YFSETQ. DNA for the CDR3: TGCGCCAGCAGCTCCGGGACAGGGGAAGAGACCCAGTACTTC. It codes for CASSSGTGEETQYF.

The chain uses TRBV18 and TRBJ2-5; D remains unclear. The CDR3 spans 17 residues. Germline CDR1 reads KGHSH; CDR2 reads LQKENI. Deletions cut 1 base from V and 1 base from J, with 16 bases between. The CDR3 DNA sequence: TGTGCCAGCTCACCACTTGTAAGATCCCCCGGCCAAGAGACCCAGTACTTC. Translated, it gives CASSPLVRSPGQETQYF.

The chain couples TRBV6-5 to TRBJ2-3, with 7 bases identical to TRBD2. The ends lost 6 bases at V and 8 bases at J; junction bases unmatched: 11. Germline CDR1 and CDR2: MNHEY and SVGAGI. This CDR3 has 14 residues. As DNA, the CDR3 is TGTGCCAGCAGCCCGAGCGGGATTCTCGTTACGCAGTATTTT. This gives the protein CASSPSGILVTQYF.

This clone was observed a few times. The CDR3 bases are TGCAGCGCCAAATCAGGACAGGTCTGGGGAAAGGTCGCGGCCACTGAAGCTTTCTTT. The encoded protein is CSAKSGQVWGKVAATEAFF. This chain uses TRBV29-1 with TRBJ1-1; 7 nucleotides agree with TRBD1. Germline V CDR1 and CDR2: SQVTM, ANQGSEA. The V gene end was trimmed by 7 bases and the J gene end by 4 bases; junction bases not matched to a gene: 27. The CDR3 covers 19 residues.

This chain connects TRBV6-5 to TRBJ1-3, with D perhaps matching TRBD1 (5 bases). The CDR3 covers 13 residues. Germline V CDR1 and CDR2: MNHEY, SVGAGI. The ends were cut back, 6 bases at V and 3 bases at J, with 9 bases in the middle. DNA of the CDR3: TGTGCCAGCAGAACCGACAGTGGAAACACCATATATTTT. It is translated as CASRTDSGNTIYF.

The V and J genes are TRBV28 and TRBJ1-4, with D uncertain. The germline gives CDR1 MDHEN, CDR2 SYDVKM. The CDR3 spans 15 residues. Trimming left V 3 bases short and J 7 bases short, with 15 bases between. CDR3 bases: TGTGCCAGCAGTTTCCGGGGAGGGTTTAGTGAAAAACTGTTTTTT. Residues: CASSFRGGFSEKLFF.